This TCR beta chain was captured by sequencing in a study of OX40 agonist ivuxolimab in advanced cancers. Points on this clone: The antigen is unknown.

Generated by immunoSEQ multiplex PCR, the TCRdb table keeps only in-frame clones and is missing some. In the table there are approximately 160,000 clones, approximately 94% of which are singletons. V lost 7 bases and J 5 bases, leaving 17 bases between the germline ends. The CDR3 totals 14 residues. The germline V gene encodes CDR1 MNHNS and CDR2 SASEGT. Findings and limits, study-wide: Determination of antigen specificity was not performed for the expanded peripheral T cells.

This clonotype was obtained from an adult with an advanced solid tumor such as melanoma, head and neck, liver or kidney cancer. The sample in question was CD4+ or CD8+ T cells sorted from blood, obtained in a trial of the OX40 agonist ivuxolimab. This chain uses TRBV6-1 with TRBJ1-1; D is undetermined. The CDR3 spells CASTVGSSGTEAFF. Written as DNA, the CDR3 is TGTGCCAGCACCGTTGGGTCGAGCGGAACTGAAGCTTTCTTT.